One and the same sample provided the 24 T cell receptor beta chains below, sequenced in a study of blood T cell repertoires in COVID-19 (dated by TCRdb to 2019 to 2021). Libraries were made using the immunoSEQ multiplex PCR assay. TCRdb re-hosts the immuneACCESS table, in-frame sequences only. Its copies lack some clones; in the studies checked, an unresolved V gene accounts for under half of them, and the cause for the rest is not known. The sample data list about 180,000 clones, and just under 80% of these were observed just once. The ten largest clones add up to about 6.5% of the sample. Sequencing was done on a sample of peripheral blood. Source of these receptors: a man aged 65 to 79 with active or convalescent COVID-19.

This clone has a single count. The chain carries TRBV30 and TRBJ2-1, with D perhaps matching TRBD2 (6 bases). Germline V gene lookup returns CDR1 GTSNPN and CDR2 SVGIG (reference sequence). This CDR3 has 17 amino acids. Trimming took 3 bases from V and 2 from J, leaving 20 bases between them. The CDR3 region is CAWSENSGTLTYNEQFF. CDR3 nucleotide sequence: TGTGCCTGGAGCGAAAATTCCGGGACTTTGACCTACAATGAGCAGTTCTTC.

This clone was recorded many times. The CDR3 loop is CAISERAVGTGTHEQYF. Written as DNA, the CDR3 is TGTGCCATCAGTGAGAGGGCGGTCGGGACAGGGACCCACGAGCAGTACTTC. The chain combines TRBV10-3 with TRBJ2-7; 9 bases align to TRBD1. The CDR3 has 17 amino acids. The trim removed 2 bases at V and 5 bases at J, leaving 13 bases unmatched. Germline V gene lookup returns CDR1 ENHRY and CDR2 SYGVKD.

The chain has TRBV5-5 and TRBJ1-2; TRBD1 matches at 7 bases. J was trimmed by 3 bases and V by 4 bases; bases with no gene match: 9. Germline values: CDR1 SGHKS, CDR2 YYEKEE (reference sequence). The CDR3 sequence is 15 residues long. CDR3 nucleotide sequence: TGTGCCAGCAGCATGACAGGGAGCCTGGACTATGGCTACACCTTC. This encodes CASSMTGSLDYGYTF.

The chain uses TRBV6-5 and TRBJ1-1; D perhaps matches TRBD1 (6 bases). The V and J ends lost 6 bases and 6 bases respectively, with 17 bases between them. Germline V gene lookup returns CDR1 MNHEY and CDR2 SVGAGI. This CDR3 comprises 14 residues. This CDR3 is CASRYNRESSEAFF. In nucleotides, the CDR3 is TGTGCCAGCAGATACAACAGGGAAAGCTCTGAAGCTTTCTTT.

This clone has only one observation. The chain joins TRBV7-2 to TRBJ2-1; weak D call: TRBD2 (5 bases). The CDR3 covers 17 residues. With 3 bases removed from V and 7 bases from J, the gap between germline ends came to 22 bases. Germline V gene sequence: CDR1 SGHTA, CDR2 FQGNSA. CDR3 DNA sequence: TGTGCCAGCAGCTTGGGCCCCCTGCGGACTCCGGTAAATGAGCAGTTCTTC. As protein: CASSLGPLRTPVNEQFF.

This clone has just a few counts. The chain links TRBV5-5 to TRBJ1-5; D call uncertain. The germline V gene has CDR1 SGHKS and CDR2 YYEKEE (reference sequence). V lost 1 base and J lost 2, with 4 bases in between. The CDR3 is made up of 13 amino acids. As DNA, the CDR3 is TGTGCCAGCAGCTTGCGTGGCAATCAGCCCCAGCATTTT. Translation: CASSLRGNQPQHF.

DNA of the CDR3: TGCGCCAGCAGCTTTAAGCGGGAGGTCGACAATGAGCAGTTCTTC. Amino acids: CASSFKREVDNEQFF. The V call is TRBV5-1, the J call TRBJ2-1, with TRBD2 identical over 9 bases. This CDR3 spans 15 amino acids. Germline V lookup: CDR1 SGHRS, CDR2 YFSETQ. The J segment lost 5 bases and the V segment lost 2 bases, leaving 5 bases of the junction unmatched.

V usage is TRBV2 and J usage is TRBJ2-5, with TRBD1 identical over 8 bases. Per the germline V gene, CDR1 is SNHLY and CDR2 is FYNNEI. Losses at the gene ends were 7 bases for V and 3 bases for J; bases not matched to a gene: 4. This CDR3 spans 13 amino acids. The CDR3 coding sequence is TGTGCCAGCAATAGACAGGGGAAAGAGACCCAGTACTTC. Its protein is CASNRQGKETQYF.

The chain combines TRBV11-3 with TRBJ2-1; a possible D gene is TRBD2 (7 bases). Germline-derived CDR1 and CDR2 are SGHNT and YENEEA. This CDR3 has 15 residues. Deletions cut 2 bases from V and 7 bases from J, with 15 bases between. CDR3 bases: TGTGCCAGCAGCTTACGGGGGGCAGGTAAAAATGAGCAGTTCTTC. Protein sequence: CASSLRGAGKNEQFF.

The V gene is TRBV6-5, the J gene TRBJ2-1, with 10 bases matching TRBD2. V gave up 4 bases and J gave up 7 bases; unmatched junction bases: 4. The CDR3 covers 14 residues. CDR1 MNHEY and CDR2 SVGAGI come from the germline V gene. CDR3: CASSSTSGENEQFF. In nucleotides, the CDR3 is TGTGCCAGCAGTTCCACTAGCGGGGAGAATGAGCAGTTCTTC.

The chain carries TRBV7-9 and TRBJ2-1, with 9 bases lining up with TRBD2. Germline V gives CDR1 SEHNR, CDR2 FQNEAQ (reference sequence). V dropped 2 bases and J dropped 8; count of bases not matched to a gene: 10. CDR3 size: 16 residues. CDR3 nucleotides: TGTGCCAGCAGCTTAAGGGCTAGCGGGATAACGGATGAGCAGTTCTTC. Protein: CASSLRASGITDEQFF.

V and J are TRBV4-1 and TRBJ2-2; 10 bases are a match to TRBD2. Unmatched junction bases numbered 4, after V lost 5 bases and J lost 4 bases. The CDR3 spans 15 residues. Germline CDR1 reads MGHRA; CDR2 reads YSYEKL. For the CDR3, the DNA is TGCGCCAGCAGCTCTAGCGGGAGAGGCACCGGGGAGCTGTTTTTT. Its protein product is CASSSSGRGTGELFF.

A note on this clone: Because the CDR3's place on the DNA is in doubt, the DNA is left out and the CDR3 is given as listed by TCRdb. The chain links TRBV21-1 to TRBJ1-3; the table assigns TRBD1, which was not confirmed against the DNA. TRBV21-1 is noted as a pseudogene. Both ends counted, the CDR3 spans 23 residues. The CDR3 spells CASSKARTGHTKLVVGFGNTIYF.

This clone was counted only a few times. CDR3 bases: TGTGCCAGCAGCCAGTTTCCGGGACAGGGCTCTAACTATGGCTACACCTTC. Translated: CASSQFPGQGSNYGYTF. The V and J genes are TRBV3-1 (or the pseudogene TRBV3-2) and TRBJ1-2, with 9 bases lining up with TRBD1. Trimming cost V 3 bases and J 0 bases; bases outside gene matches: 8. The CDR3 totals 17 residues. Per germline, CDR1 LGHDT and CDR2 YNNKEL (reference sequence).

The chain recombines TRBV6-2 or TRBV6-3 with TRBJ1-5, with a weak D call TRBD1 (5 bases). Germline V gene sequence: CDR1 MNHEY, CDR2 SVGEGT. The CDR3 consists of 13 residues. V lost 6 bases to trimming and J lost 11 bases, with 17 bases between them. The CDR3 bases are TGTGCCAGCAGCCCAGGGCCCCCCGGGGCCCAGCATTTT. This gives the protein CASSPGPPGAQHF.

The V gene is TRBV5-4, the J gene TRBJ2-2, with 8 bases aligning to TRBD2. CDR1 is SGHNT, CDR2 YYREEE, per germline (reference sequence). V shed 9 bases, J shed 0 bases, and the junction held 7 bases outside the gene matches. CDR3 length equals 15 residues. The CDR3 DNA is TGTGCCACCTTCCCGGGACTAGCGAACACCGGGGAGCTGTTTTTT. Translating gives CATFPGLANTGELFF.

This clone has only one observation. This chain joins TRBV10-3 and TRBJ1-5, with D tentatively TRBD1 (6 bases). Germline CDR1 ENHRY, CDR2 SYGVKD. This CDR3 contains 17 residues. V was cut by 0 bases and J by 0 bases, with 12 bases left in between. Written as DNA, the CDR3 is TGTGCCATCAGTGAGTCGATGGACAGCTATAGCAATCAGCCCCAGCATTTT. Amino acids: CAISESMDSYSNQPQHF.

The CDR3 nucleotides are TGTGCCAGCAGCCTGCGACTAGCTCTAAACACCGGGGAGCTGTTTTTT. Amino acids: CASSLRLALNTGELFF. The rearrangement joins TRBV9 to TRBJ2-2; TRBD2 agrees at 7 bases. This CDR3 region has 16 residues. The ends lost 4 bases at V and 2 bases at J; junction bases unmatched: 8. Germline V CDR1 and CDR2: SGDLS, YYNGEE. Full variable domain (rest looked up from reference TRBV9 and TRBJ2-2): DSGVTQTPKHLITATGQRVTLRCSPRSGDLSVYWYQQSLDQGLQFLIQYYNGEERAKGNILERFSAQQFPDLHSELNLSSLELGDSALYFCASSLRLALNTGELFFGEGSRLTVL.

The genes are TRBV5-5 and TRBJ1-3, with D tentatively TRBD1 (5 bases). Germline assignment: CDR1 SGHKS and CDR2 YYEKEE (reference sequence). The CDR3 sequence is 15 residues long. Trimming shortened V by 4 bases and J by 4 bases, and 15 bases separated the two germline ends. In nucleotides, the CDR3 is TGTGCCAGCAGCCGGGGCGGGAGTGAAGGAAACACCATATATTTT. Translating it yields CASSRGGSEGNTIYF.

This clone was found once. V gene TRBV6-6 combines with J gene TRBJ2-5; 11 nucleotides agree with TRBD2. The germline V gene encodes CDR1 MNHNY and CDR2 SVGAGI (reference sequence). The CDR3 extends over 16 amino acids. Trimming took 8 bases from V and 3 from J; bases not matched to a gene: 11. The CDR3 sequence: CASRNHVGLAEETQYF. The DNA of the CDR3 is TGTGCCAGCCGGAACCACGTGGGACTAGCGGAAGAGACCCAGTACTTC.

The genes are TRBV3-1 (or the pseudogene TRBV3-2) and TRBJ2-5, with D perhaps matching TRBD1 (6 bases). From germline, CDR1 is LGHDT and CDR2 YNNKEL (reference sequence). The CDR3 runs to 15 residues. Trimming cost V 6 bases and J 4 bases, with 18 bases left between them. CDR3 in amino acids: CASSLTGTQRETQYF. DNA of the CDR3: TGTGCCAGCAGTCTTACCGGGACACAGCGAGAGACCCAGTACTTC.

The chain has TRBV5-1 and TRBJ2-5, with unresolved D. CDR3 length: 14 amino acids. CDR1 and CDR2 (germline): SGHRS, YFSETQ. Trimming left V 0 bases short and J 0 bases short, with 6 bases between. The CDR3 spells CASSLGVNQETQYF. The CDR3 DNA sequence: TGCGCCAGCAGCTTGGGAGTCAACCAAGAGACCCAGTACTTC.

The rearrangement joins TRBV15 to TRBJ1-5, with D tentatively TRBD1 (5 bases). Germline loops: CDR1 LNHNV, CDR2 YYDKDF (reference sequence). This CDR3 contains 15 residues. V gave up 0 bases and J gave up 5 bases, with 11 bases separating them. CDR3 residues: CATSRDPTVYQPQHF. DNA of the CDR3: TGTGCCACCAGCAGAGATCCGACAGTCTATCAGCCCCAGCATTTT.

Only one count was recorded for this clone. In DNA form, the CDR3 reads TGTGCCAGCAGTTATGGGAGCGGCGGTTCCTCCTACGAGCAGTACTTC. It codes for CASSYGSGGSSYEQYF. The chain is built from TRBV6-2 or TRBV6-3 and TRBJ2-7; TRBD2 is a possible D gene (5 bases). Germline V lookup: CDR1 MNHEY, CDR2 SVGEGT. There are 16 residues in the CDR3. Trimming removed 3 bases at V and 0 bases at J, with 15 bases between.